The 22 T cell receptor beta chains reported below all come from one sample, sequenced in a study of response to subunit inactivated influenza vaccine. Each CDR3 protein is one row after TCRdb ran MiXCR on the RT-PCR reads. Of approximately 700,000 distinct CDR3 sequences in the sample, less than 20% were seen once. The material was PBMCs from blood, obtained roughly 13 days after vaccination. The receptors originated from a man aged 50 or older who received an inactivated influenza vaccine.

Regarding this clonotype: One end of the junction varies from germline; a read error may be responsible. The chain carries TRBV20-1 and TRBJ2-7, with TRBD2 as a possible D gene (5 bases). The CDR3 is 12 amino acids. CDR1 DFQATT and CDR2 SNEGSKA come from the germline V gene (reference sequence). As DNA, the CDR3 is TGCAGAGCTAGGAGGCAGTCCTACGAGCAGTACTTC. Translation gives CRARRQSYEQYF.

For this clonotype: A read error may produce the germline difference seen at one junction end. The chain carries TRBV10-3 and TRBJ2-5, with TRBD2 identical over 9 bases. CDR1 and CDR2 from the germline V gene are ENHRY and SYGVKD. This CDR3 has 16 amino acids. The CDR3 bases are TGTGCCCTCAGTGTCGGTAGCGGGGGAACTCAAGAGACCCAGTACTTC. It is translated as CALSVGSGGTQETQYF.

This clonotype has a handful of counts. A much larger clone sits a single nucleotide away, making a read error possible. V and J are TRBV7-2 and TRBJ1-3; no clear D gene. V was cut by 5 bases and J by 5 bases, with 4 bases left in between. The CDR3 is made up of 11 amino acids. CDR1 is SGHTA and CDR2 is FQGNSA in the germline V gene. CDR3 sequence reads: CASSQRNTIYF. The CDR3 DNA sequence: TGTGCCAGCAGCCAAAGAAACACCATATATTTT. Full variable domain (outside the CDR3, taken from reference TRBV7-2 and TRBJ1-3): GAGVSQSPSNKVTEKGKDVELRCDPISGHTALYWYRQSLGQGLEFLIYFQGNSAPDKSGLPSDRFSAERTGGSVSTLTIQRTQQEDSAVYLCASSQRNTIYFGEGSWLTVV.

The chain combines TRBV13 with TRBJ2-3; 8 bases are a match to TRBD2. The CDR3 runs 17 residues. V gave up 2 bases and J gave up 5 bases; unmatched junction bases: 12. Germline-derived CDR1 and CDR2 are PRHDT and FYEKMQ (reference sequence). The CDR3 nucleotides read TGTGCCAGCAGCTTATTAGGTCGGGGGGGCCTAGGAGATACGCAGTATTTT. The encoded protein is CASSLLGRGGLGDTQYF.

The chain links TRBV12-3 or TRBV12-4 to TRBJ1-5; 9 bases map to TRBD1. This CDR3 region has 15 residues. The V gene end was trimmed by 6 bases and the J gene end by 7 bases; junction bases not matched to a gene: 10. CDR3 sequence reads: CASRAGQGGRQPQHF. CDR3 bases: TGTGCCAGCAGAGCGGGACAGGGAGGGCGCCAGCCCCAGCATTTT.

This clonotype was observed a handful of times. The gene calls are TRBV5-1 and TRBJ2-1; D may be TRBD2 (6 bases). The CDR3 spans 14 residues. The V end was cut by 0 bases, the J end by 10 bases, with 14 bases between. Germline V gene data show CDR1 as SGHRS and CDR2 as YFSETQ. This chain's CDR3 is CASSLASEEVEQFF. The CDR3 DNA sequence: TGCGCCAGCAGCTTGGCTAGCGAGGAGGTAGAGCAGTTCTTC.

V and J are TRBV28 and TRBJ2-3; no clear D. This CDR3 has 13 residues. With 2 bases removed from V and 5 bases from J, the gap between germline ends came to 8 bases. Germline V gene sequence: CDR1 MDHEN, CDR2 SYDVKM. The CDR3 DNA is TGTGCCAGCAGTTTAACGCAAAGAGATACGCAGTATTTT. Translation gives CASSLTQRDTQYF.

In DNA form, the CDR3 reads TGTGCCAGTAGTCATCCGCGGAGGGAGCAGTACTTC. Its translation is CASSHPRREQYF. The rearrangement links TRBV19 to TRBJ2-7, with D tentatively TRBD2 (5 bases). This CDR3 has 12 amino acids. The V end lost 5 bases, the J end lost 7 bases, and 12 bases lay between the germline ends. In germline, CDR1 is LNHDA, CDR2 SQIVND (reference sequence).

CDR3 loop: CASKGGGRSANYGYTF. DNA for the CDR3: TGTGCCAGCAAGGGTGGGGGCCGTAGTGCTAACTATGGCTACACCTTC. V and J are TRBV12-3 or TRBV12-4 and TRBJ1-2; possibly TRBD1 for D (6 bases). V dropped 7 bases and J dropped 0 bases, with 18 bases sitting between them. CDR3 length: 16 amino acids.

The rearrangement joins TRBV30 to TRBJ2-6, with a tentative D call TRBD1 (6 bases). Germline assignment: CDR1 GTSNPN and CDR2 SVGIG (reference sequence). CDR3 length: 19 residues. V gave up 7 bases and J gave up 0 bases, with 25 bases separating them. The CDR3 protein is CAYTGTFYQGFSGANVLTF. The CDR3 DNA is TGTGCCTACACCGGGACATTTTACCAAGGCTTCTCTGGGGCCAACGTCCTGACTTTC.

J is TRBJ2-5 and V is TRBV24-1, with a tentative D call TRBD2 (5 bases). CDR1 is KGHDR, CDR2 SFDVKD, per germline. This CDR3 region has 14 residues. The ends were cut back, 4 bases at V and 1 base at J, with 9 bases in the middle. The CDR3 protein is CATSDVGLQETQYF. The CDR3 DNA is TGTGCCACCAGTGACGTTGGACTCCAAGAGACCCAGTACTTC.

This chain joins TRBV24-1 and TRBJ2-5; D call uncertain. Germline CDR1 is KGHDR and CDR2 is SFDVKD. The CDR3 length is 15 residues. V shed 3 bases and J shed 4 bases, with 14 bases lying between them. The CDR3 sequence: CATSDPMSRRETQYF. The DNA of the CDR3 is TGTGCCACCAGTGATCCGATGTCCCGAAGAGAGACCCAGTACTTC.

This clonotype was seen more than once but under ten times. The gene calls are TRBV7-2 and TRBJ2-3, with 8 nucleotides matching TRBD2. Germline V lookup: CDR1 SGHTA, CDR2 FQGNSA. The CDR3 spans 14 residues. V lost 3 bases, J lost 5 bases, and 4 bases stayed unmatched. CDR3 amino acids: CASSLRGARDTQYF. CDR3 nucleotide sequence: TGTGCCAGCAGCTTGCGGGGGGCGAGAGATACGCAGTATTTT.

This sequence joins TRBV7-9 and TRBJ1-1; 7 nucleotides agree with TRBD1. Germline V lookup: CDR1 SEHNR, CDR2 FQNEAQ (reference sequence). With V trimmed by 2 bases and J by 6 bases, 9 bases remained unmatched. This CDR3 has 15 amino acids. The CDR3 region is CASSLTTGAYAEAFF. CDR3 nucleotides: TGTGCCAGCAGCTTAACCACAGGGGCGTACGCTGAAGCTTTCTTT.

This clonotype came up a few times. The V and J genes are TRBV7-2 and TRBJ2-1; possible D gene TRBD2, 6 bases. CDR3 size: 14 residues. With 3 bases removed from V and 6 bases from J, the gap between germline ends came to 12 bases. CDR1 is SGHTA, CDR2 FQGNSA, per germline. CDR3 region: CASSFERARNEQFF. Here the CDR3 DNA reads TGTGCCAGCAGCTTCGAGCGGGCCCGCAATGAGCAGTTCTTC.

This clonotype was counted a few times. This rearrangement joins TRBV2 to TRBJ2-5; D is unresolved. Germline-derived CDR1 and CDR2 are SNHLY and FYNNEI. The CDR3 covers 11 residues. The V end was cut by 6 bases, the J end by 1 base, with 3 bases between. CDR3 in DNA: TGTGCCAGCAGACGCCAAGAGACCCAGTACTTC. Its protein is CASRRQETQYF.

The DNA of the CDR3 is TGTGCCAGCAGCTTAGAGGTAGCGGGAGCTCCGCAGTACTTC. Amino acids: CASSLEVAGAPQYF. The rearrangement joins TRBV7-2 to TRBJ2-7; the match to TRBD2 covers 9 bases. The germline gives CDR1 SGHTA, CDR2 FQGNSA. V was pared by 1 base and J by 9 bases, with 7 bases of the junction left unmatched. CDR3 size: 14 residues.

The CDR3 nucleotides are TGTGCCAGCAAGAGAATAGGACCCTCTGAAGCTTTCTTT. It codes for CASKRIGPSEAFF. This chain joins TRBV6-1 and TRBJ1-1; D is uncertain. The CDR3 has 13 amino acids. The germline V gene has CDR1 MNHNS and CDR2 SASEGT. The germline V and J ends were trimmed by 7 bases and 6 bases, with 15 bases remaining between them.

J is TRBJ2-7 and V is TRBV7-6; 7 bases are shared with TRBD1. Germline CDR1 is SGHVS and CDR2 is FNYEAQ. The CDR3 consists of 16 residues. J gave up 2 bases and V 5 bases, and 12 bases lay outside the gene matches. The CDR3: CASSPEPGTATYEQYF. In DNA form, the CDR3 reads TGTGCCAGCAGCCCCGAGCCCGGGACAGCTACCTACGAGCAGTACTTC.

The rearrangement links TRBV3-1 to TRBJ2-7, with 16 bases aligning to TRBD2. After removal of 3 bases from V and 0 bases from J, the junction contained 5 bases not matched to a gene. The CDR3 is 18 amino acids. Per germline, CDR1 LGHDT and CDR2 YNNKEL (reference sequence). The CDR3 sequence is CASSHGTSGGGYSYEQYF. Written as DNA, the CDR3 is TGTGCCAGCAGCCACGGGACTAGCGGGGGGGGATACTCCTACGAGCAGTACTTC.

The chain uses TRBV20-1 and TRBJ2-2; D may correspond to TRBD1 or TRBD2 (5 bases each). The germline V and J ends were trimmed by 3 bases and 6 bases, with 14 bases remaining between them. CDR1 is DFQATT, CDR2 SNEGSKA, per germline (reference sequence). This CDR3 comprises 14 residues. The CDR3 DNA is TGCAGTGCTAGCCCCGGGACCGCGCCCGGGGAGCTGTTTTTT. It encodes CSASPGTAPGELFF.

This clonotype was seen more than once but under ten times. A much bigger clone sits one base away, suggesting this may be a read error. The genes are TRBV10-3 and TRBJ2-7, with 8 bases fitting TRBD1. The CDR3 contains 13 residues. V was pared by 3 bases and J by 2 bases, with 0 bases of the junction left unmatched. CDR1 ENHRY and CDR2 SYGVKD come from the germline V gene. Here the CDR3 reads CAISEQGAYEQYF. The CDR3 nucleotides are TGTGCCATCAGTGAACAGGGGGCCTACGAGCAGTACTTC.